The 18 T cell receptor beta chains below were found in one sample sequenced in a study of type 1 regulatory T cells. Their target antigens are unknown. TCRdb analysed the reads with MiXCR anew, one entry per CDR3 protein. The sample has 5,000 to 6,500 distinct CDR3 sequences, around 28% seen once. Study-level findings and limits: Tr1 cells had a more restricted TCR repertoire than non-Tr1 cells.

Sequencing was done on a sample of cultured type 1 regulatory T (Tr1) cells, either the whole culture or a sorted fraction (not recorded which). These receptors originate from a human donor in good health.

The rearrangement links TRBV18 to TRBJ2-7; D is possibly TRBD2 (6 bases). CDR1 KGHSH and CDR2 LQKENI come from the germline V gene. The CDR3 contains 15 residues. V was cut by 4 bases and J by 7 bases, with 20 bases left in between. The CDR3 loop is CASSQAGGAAREQYF. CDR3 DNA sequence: TGTGCCAGCTCACAAGCTGGCGGGGCGGCACGAGAGCAGTACTTC.

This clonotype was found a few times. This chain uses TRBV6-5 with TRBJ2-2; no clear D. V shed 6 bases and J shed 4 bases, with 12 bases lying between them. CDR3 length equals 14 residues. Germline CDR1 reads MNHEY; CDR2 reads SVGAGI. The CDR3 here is CASSRPGVTGELFF. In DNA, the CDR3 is TGTGCCAGCAGCCGGCCAGGAGTCACCGGGGAGCTGTTTTTT.

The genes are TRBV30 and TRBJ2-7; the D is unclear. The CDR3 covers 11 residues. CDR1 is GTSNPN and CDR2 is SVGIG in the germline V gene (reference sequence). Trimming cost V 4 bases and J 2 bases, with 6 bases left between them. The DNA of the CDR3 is TGTGCCTGGAATAGGGCCTACGAGCAGTACTTC. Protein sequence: CAWNRAYEQYF.

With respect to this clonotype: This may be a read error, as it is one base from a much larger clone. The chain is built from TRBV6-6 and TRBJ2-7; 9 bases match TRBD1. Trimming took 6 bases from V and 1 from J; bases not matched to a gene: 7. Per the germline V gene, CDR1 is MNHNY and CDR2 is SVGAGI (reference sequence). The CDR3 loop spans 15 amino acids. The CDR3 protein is CASSKTGGISYEQYF. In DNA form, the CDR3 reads TGTGCCAGCAGCAAGACAGGGGGGATATCCTACGAGCAGTACTTC.

CDR3 DNA sequence: TGTGCCAGCAGGGGGGGACAGGGGAATTCACCCCTCCACTTT. Protein product: CASRGGQGNSPLHF. This rearrangement joins TRBV7-3 to TRBJ1-6; TRBD1 matches 10 bases. The V segment lost 6 bases and the J segment 7 bases; nucleotides outside the gene matches: 3. From germline, CDR1 is SGHTA and CDR2 FQGTGA. This CDR3 has 14 amino acids.

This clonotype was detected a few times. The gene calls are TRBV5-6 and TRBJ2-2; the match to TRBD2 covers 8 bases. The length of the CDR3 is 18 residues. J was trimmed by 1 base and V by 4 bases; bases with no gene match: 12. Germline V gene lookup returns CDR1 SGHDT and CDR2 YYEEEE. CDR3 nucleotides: TGTGCCAGCAGCAATAGGGGGTCAGCGGGGGTGAACACCGGGGAGCTGTTTTTT. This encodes CASSNRGSAGVNTGELFF.

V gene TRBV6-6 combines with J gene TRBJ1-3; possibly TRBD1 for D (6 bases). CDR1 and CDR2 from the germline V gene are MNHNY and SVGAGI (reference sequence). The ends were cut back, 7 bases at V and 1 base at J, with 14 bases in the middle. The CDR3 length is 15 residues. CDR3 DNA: TGTGCCAGCATACCCGGGGGGCAATCTGGAAACACCATATATTTT. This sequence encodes CASIPGGQSGNTIYF.

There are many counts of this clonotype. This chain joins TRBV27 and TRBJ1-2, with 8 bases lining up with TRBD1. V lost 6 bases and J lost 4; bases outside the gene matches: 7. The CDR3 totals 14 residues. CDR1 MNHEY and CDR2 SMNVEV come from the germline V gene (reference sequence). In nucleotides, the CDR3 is TGTGCCAGCAGATCGGGACAGGTGTTCTATGGCTACACCTTC. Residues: CASRSGQVFYGYTF.

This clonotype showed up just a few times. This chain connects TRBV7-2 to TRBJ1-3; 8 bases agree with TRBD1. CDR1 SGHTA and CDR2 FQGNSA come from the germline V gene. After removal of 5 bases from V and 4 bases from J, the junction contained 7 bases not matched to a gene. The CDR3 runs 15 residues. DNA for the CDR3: TGTGCCAGCAGCCTTGGGCAGGGGGCGGGAAACACCATATATTTT. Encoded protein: CASSLGQGAGNTIYF.

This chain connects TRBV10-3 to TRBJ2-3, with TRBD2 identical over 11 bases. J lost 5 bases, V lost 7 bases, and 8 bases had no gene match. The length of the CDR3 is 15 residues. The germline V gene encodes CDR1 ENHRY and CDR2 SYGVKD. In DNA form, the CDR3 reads TGTGCCATCAAAATGGGACTAGCGGCCGGAGATACGCAGTATTTT. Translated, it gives CAIKMGLAAGDTQYF.

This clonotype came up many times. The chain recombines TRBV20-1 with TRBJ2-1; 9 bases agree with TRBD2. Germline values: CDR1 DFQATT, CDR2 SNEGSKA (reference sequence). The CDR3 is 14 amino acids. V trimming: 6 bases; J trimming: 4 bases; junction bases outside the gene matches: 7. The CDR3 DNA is TGCAGTGCCACCGGGACTAGCCGATACAATGAGCAGTTCTTC. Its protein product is CSATGTSRYNEQFF.

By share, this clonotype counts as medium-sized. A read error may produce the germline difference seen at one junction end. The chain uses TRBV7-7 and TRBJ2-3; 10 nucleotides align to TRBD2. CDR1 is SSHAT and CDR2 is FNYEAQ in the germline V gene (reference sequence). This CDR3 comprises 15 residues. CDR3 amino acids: CASSNQRGGIDTQYF. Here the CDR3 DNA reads TGTGCTAGCAGTAATCAGCGGGGGGGCATAGATACGCAGTATTTT.

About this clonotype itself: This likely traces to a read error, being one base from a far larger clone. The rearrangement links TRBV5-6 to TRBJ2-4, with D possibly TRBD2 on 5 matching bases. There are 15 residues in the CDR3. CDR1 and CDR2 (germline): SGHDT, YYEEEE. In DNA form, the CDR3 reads TGCGCCAGCAGACCCGCTAGAGGGCTGGGAAACATTCAGTACTTC. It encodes CASRPARGLGNIQYF. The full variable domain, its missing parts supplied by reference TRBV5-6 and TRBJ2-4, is DAGVTQSPTHLIKTRGQQVTLRCSPKSGHDTVSWYQQALGQGPQFIFQYYEEEERQRGNFPDRFSGHQFPNYSSELNVNALLLGDSALYLCASRPARGLGNIQYFGAGTRLSVL.

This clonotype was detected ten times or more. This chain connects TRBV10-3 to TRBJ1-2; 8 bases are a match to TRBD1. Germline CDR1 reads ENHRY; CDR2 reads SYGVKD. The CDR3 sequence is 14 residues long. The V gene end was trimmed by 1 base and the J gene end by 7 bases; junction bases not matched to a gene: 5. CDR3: CAISEFAGGSGYTF. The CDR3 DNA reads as TGTGCCATCAGTGAGTTCGCAGGGGGCAGTGGCTACACCTTC.

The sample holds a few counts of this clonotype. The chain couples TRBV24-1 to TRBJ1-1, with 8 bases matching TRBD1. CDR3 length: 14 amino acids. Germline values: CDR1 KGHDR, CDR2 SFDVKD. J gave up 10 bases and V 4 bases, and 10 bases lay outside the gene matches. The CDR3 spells CATSETTGAFGAFF. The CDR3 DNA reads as TGTGCCACCAGTGAGACGACAGGGGCGTTTGGAGCTTTCTTT.

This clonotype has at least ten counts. DNA for the CDR3: TGCAGCGTTGAAAGGCGGCGGGAGAGGCGTGAGACCCAGTACTTC. Encoded protein: CSVERRRERRETQYF. The chain couples TRBV29-1 to TRBJ2-5; the match to TRBD2 covers 7 bases. The CDR3 contains 15 residues. Trimming took 2 bases from V and 5 from J; bases not matched to a gene: 11. The germline V gene has CDR1 SQVTM and CDR2 ANQGSEA.

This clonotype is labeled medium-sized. The CDR3 DNA sequence: TGTGCCAGCAGCAACCCCCCCCGGGAAGATTCACCCCTCCACTTT. It yields the protein CASSNPPREDSPLHF. The chain employs TRBV11-3 and TRBJ1-6; D gene uncertain. Germline V CDR1 and CDR2: SGHNT, YENEEA. This CDR3 comprises 15 residues. V lost 5 bases and J 8 bases, leaving 16 bases between the germline ends.

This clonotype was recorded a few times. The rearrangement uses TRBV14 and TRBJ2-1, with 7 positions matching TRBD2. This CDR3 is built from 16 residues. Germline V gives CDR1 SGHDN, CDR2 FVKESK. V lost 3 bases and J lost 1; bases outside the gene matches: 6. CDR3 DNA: TGTGCCAGCAGCCAGGCTAGCGGATTATCCTACAATGAGCAGTTCTTC. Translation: CASSQASGLSYNEQFF.